Shown below are 9 T cell receptor beta chains from a single sample sequenced in a study of T-cell memory formation after mild COVID-19. TCRdb re-analysed the 5' RACE reads in MiXCR, keeping a single row per CDR3 protein. Of a few hundred thousand distinct CDR3 sequences detected, approximately 16% appear once; the ten largest clones hold about a fifth. The sequenced material came from PBMCs or a T cell subset sorted from them (not recorded which). The receptors here all came from a man aged 18 to 35 who had mild COVID-19 (a few samples of this study predate the infection). Cell type and time point are not known.

This clonotype showed up just a few times. CDR3: CASSIQLATGELFF. CDR3 bases: TGTGCCAGCAGTATACAACTAGCAACCGGGGAGCTGTTTTTT. The chain joins TRBV6-1 to TRBJ2-2, with D possibly matching TRBD2 (6 bases). Trimming cost V 5 bases and J 5 bases, with 12 bases left between them. This CDR3 spans 14 amino acids. Germline CDR1 and CDR2: MNHNS and SASEGT.

DNA of the CDR3: TGTGCCAGCAGCCCTAGGCCGCAGGGGAGCACAGATACGCAGTATTTT. This translates into CASSPRPQGSTDTQYF. The rearrangement links TRBV7-2 to TRBJ2-3; a possible D gene is TRBD1 (6 bases). The CDR3 runs to 16 residues. V was shortened by 5 bases and J by 0 bases, with 15 bases between the two germline ends. Germline V CDR1 and CDR2: SGHTA, FQGNSA.

This chain connects TRBV6-2 or TRBV6-3 to TRBJ2-7; 12 nucleotides match TRBD1. The CDR3 is 15 amino acids. Germline CDR1 MNHEY, CDR2 SVGEGT. Germline trimming cut 5 bases from V and 7 bases from J; bases unmatched to any gene: 9. The CDR3 spells CASSPSGQGAKEQYV. The CDR3 DNA reads TGTGCCAGCAGTCCCTCGGGACAGGGGGCGAAAGAGCAGTACGTC.

This clonotype was seen a few times. The V gene is TRBV18, the J gene TRBJ1-1, with 7 bases that match TRBD1. The CDR3 loop spans 12 amino acids. Trimming removed 4 bases from V and 6 bases from J; junction bases left unmatched: 2. The germline V gene has CDR1 KGHSH and CDR2 LQKENI. The CDR3 spells CASSQGAAEAFF. Written as DNA, the CDR3 is TGTGCCAGCTCACAGGGGGCGGCTGAAGCTTTCTTT. Full variable domain (outside the CDR3, taken from reference TRBV18 and TRBJ1-1): NAGVMQNPRHLVRRRGQEARLRCSPMKGHSHVYWYRQLPEEGLKFMVYLQKENIIDESGMPKERFSAEFPKEGPSILRIQQVVRGDSAAYFCASSQGAAEAFFGQGTRLTVV.

This chain links TRBV6-5 with TRBJ1-4, with TRBD1 matching over 8 bases. V dropped 8 bases and J dropped 8; count of bases not matched to a gene: 13. Germline V CDR1 and CDR2: MNHEY, SVGAGI. The CDR3 has 15 amino acids. The CDR3 bases are TGTGCCAGCGCCGAATACAGGGGGAGAGGCGAAAAACTGTTTTTT. Translating it yields CASAEYRGRGEKLFF.

The chain uses TRBV29-1 and TRBJ2-1; the D call may be TRBD1 or TRBD2 (5 bases each). Trimming shortened V by 3 bases and J by 7 bases, and 13 bases separated the two germline ends. CDR3 length: 13 residues. Germline V gives CDR1 SQVTM, CDR2 ANQGSEA. CDR3 in amino acids: CSVEPPGRNEQFF. In DNA form, the CDR3 reads TGCAGCGTTGAGCCCCCGGGACGTAATGAGCAGTTCTTC.

The V call is TRBV12-3 or TRBV12-4, the J call TRBJ1-5; the D gene is possibly TRBD1 (6 bases). This CDR3 spans 15 amino acids. Trimming took off 4 bases at V and 3 bases at J, with 13 bases between the two ends. DNA for the CDR3: TGTGCCAGCAGTTACGGGGGCCCCCCCAATCAGCCCCAGCATTTT. Amino acid sequence: CASSYGGPPNQPQHF.

The V and J genes are TRBV3-1 and TRBJ2-1; TRBD1 or TRBD2 may be the D gene (6 bases each). The CDR3 sequence is 16 residues long. Trimming removed 2 bases from V and 6 bases from J, with 17 bases in between. The germline V gene encodes CDR1 LGHDT and CDR2 YNNKEL (reference sequence). CDR3 residues: CASSQRRGDPPNEQFF. The DNA of the CDR3 is TGTGCCAGCAGCCAAAGGAGGGGGGACCCCCCCAATGAGCAGTTCTTC.

The chain uses TRBV12-3 or TRBV12-4 and TRBJ1-1; D unclear. The V end was cut by 6 bases, the J end by 2 bases, with 22 bases between. The CDR3 extends over 17 amino acids. CDR3 amino acids: CASRLKRAGPNNTEAFF. In nucleotides, the CDR3 is TGTGCCAGCAGACTTAAGAGGGCGGGCCCCAATAACACTGAAGCTTTCTTT.